The next 21 T cell receptor beta chains were all read from a single sample in a study of T cells in Graves' hyperthyroidism and ophthalmopathy. Amplified TCR beta CDR3 regions derived from RNA transcripts. During a first-round RT-PCR of the TCR CDR3, the HTBI primer set was used. Each CDR3 protein gets one entry after TCRdb re-called the multiplex PCR reads with MiXCR. Of around 400,000 distinct CDR3 sequences listed, about 15% are singletons. Material: blood. These receptors all come from a woman aged 60-75 years with Graves' ophthalmopathy.

The J gene is TRBJ1-5, the V gene TRBV4-1; no definite D call. V shed 1 base and J shed 4 bases, with 8 bases lying between them. CDR3 length equals 14 residues. Germline values: CDR1 MGHRA, CDR2 YSYEKL. The CDR3 spells CASSQVGRNQPQHF. The DNA for the CDR3 is TGCGCCAGCAGCCAAGTAGGCAGGAATCAGCCCCAGCATTTT.

At least ten counts were recorded for this clonotype. The chain employs TRBV20-1 and TRBJ1-2, with D possibly being TRBD1 (5 bases). The CDR3 contains 13 residues. Germline V gene data show CDR1 as DFQATT and CDR2 as SNEGSKA (reference sequence). Between the trimmed V and J ends, which lost 2 bases and 4 bases, there was a span of 11 bases. The DNA of the CDR3 is TGCAGTGCTAGACCCGAAGGGACCTATGGCTACACCTTC. It encodes CSARPEGTYGYTF.

This clonotype occurred a few times. A much larger clone sits a single nucleotide away, making a read error possible. This rearrangement joins TRBV2 to TRBJ2-2; D not certain. Germline-derived CDR1 and CDR2 are SNHLY and FYNNEI. This CDR3 comprises 12 residues. Trimming left V 10 bases short and J 6 bases short, with 12 bases between. CDR3 in amino acids: CAISPLAGELFF. CDR3 in DNA: TGTGCCATCAGCCCCTTGGCCGGGGAGCTGTTTTTT. Full variable domain (remainder filled in from reference TRBV2 and TRBJ2-2): EPEVTQTPSHQVTQMGQEVILRCVPISNHLYFYWYRQILGQKVEFLVSFYNNEISEKSEIFDDQFSVERPDGSNFTLKIRSTKLEDSAMYFCAISPLAGELFFGEGSRLTVL.

This clonotype was observed many times. The V gene is TRBV20-1, the J gene TRBJ2-3, with 13 bases aligning to TRBD2. The CDR3 totals 17 residues. In germline, CDR1 is DFQATT, CDR2 SNEGSKA (reference sequence). Trimming took 6 bases from V and 1 from J; bases not matched to a gene: 10. CDR3 sequence (DNA): TGCAGTGCACCAACAACTAGCGGGAGGGCCGGCACAGATACGCAGTATTTT. It codes for CSAPTTSGRAGTDTQYF.

This CDR3 reads CASRLAGVGADTQYF. As DNA, the CDR3 is TGTGCCAGCAGGTTAGCGGGAGTAGGGGCAGATACGCAGTATTTT. The chain carries TRBV27 and TRBJ2-3; 9 bases are a match to TRBD2. CDR1 and CDR2 from the germline V gene are MNHEY and SMNVEV (reference sequence). Losses at the gene ends were 6 bases for V and 4 bases for J; bases not matched to a gene: 8. The CDR3 has 15 residues.

A note on this clonotype: At one end the junction does not follow the germline gene, possibly because of a read error. This chain joins TRBV11-3 and TRBJ2-7; possible D gene TRBD2, 5 bases. The length of the CDR3 is 17 residues. CDR1 SGHNT and CDR2 YENEEA come from the germline V gene. The CDR3 coding sequence is TGCGCCAGCAGCCAAGATACCCCCAGCGGTTGGGCCCACGAGCAGTACTTC. It translates to CASSQDTPSGWAHEQYF.

This clonotype was counted ten times or more. This rearrangement joins TRBV2 to TRBJ2-3; D is unresolved. This CDR3 is 12 amino acids long. Trimming took 7 bases from V and 2 from J, leaving 7 bases between them. Germline CDR1 reads SNHLY; CDR2 reads FYNNEI. CDR3 nucleotide sequence: TGTGCCAGCACCTCTCACACAGATACGCAGTATTTT. Residues: CASTSHTDTQYF.

This clonotype has ten or more counts. The chain links TRBV27 to TRBJ2-7; the match to TRBD1 covers 7 bases. Trimming cost V 5 bases and J 0 bases; bases outside gene matches: 4. CDR1 is MNHEY, CDR2 SMNVEV, per germline (reference sequence). The CDR3 sequence is 14 residues long. The CDR3 DNA follows: TGTGCCAGCAGTATACAGGGGAGCTCCTACGAGCAGTACTTC. It is translated as CASSIQGSSYEQYF.

This clonotype was seen more than once but under ten times. V usage is TRBV27 and J usage is TRBJ2-1; 13 bases agree with TRBD2. Germline CDR1 reads MNHEY; CDR2 reads SMNVEV (reference sequence). The CDR3 covers 16 residues. The junction had 10 bases not matched to a gene; V was cut back by 6 bases and J by 8 bases. The CDR3 DNA sequence: TGTGCCAGCAGCGAAATGGGACTAGCGGGACGGTATGAGCAGTTCTTC. This gives the protein CASSEMGLAGRYEQFF.

J is TRBJ1-1 and V is TRBV5-4; a weak D match, TRBD1 (5 bases). Trimming removed 0 bases at V and 0 bases at J, with 9 bases between. The CDR3 is made up of 15 amino acids. CDR1 is SGHNT, CDR2 YYREEE, per germline (reference sequence). CDR3 loop: CASSLEVRVNTEAFF. The CDR3 DNA reads TGTGCCAGCAGCTTGGAGGTCAGGGTGAACACTGAAGCTTTCTTT.

The chain carries TRBV5-1 and TRBJ2-7; 8 bases match TRBD1. In germline, CDR1 is SGHRS, CDR2 YFSETQ. The trim removed 4 bases at V and 0 bases at J, leaving 9 bases unmatched. The CDR3 runs 16 residues. Here the CDR3 reads CASSRTGQGGSYEQYF. The CDR3 nucleotides are TGCGCCAGCAGCCGGACAGGACAGGGTGGCTCCTACGAGCAGTACTTC. Full variable domain (missing parts from reference TRBV5-1 and TRBJ2-7): KAGVTQTPRYLIKTRGQQVTLSCSPISGHRSVSWYQQTPGQGLQFLFEYFSETQRNKGNFPGRFSGRQFSNSRSEMNVSTLELGDSALYLCASSRTGQGGSYEQYFGPGTRLTVT.

This clonotype was observed at least ten times. This chain uses TRBV6-2 or TRBV6-3 with TRBJ2-5; the match to TRBD2 covers 10 bases. Germline-derived CDR1 and CDR2 are MNHEY and SVGEGT. This CDR3 has 15 residues. V gave up 2 bases and J gave up 2 bases; unmatched junction bases: 2. Here the CDR3 reads CASSYGLAEQETQYF. CDR3 coding DNA: TGTGCCAGCAGTTACGGACTAGCGGAACAAGAGACCCAGTACTTC.

This clonotype was recorded at least ten times. The chain combines TRBV11-2 with TRBJ1-5; TRBD1 matches 7 bases. V lost 5 bases to trimming and J lost 0 bases; unmatched junction nucleotides: 4. Germline V lookup: CDR1 SGHAT, CDR2 FQNNGV. CDR3 size: 15 residues. The CDR3 is CASSRGQHSNQPQHF. In nucleotides, the CDR3 is TGTGCCAGCAGCCGGGGACAGCATAGCAATCAGCCCCAGCATTTT.

This clonotype showed up many times. The chain combines TRBV28 with TRBJ2-5; D gene unclear. V was shortened by 4 bases and J by 4 bases, with 10 bases between the two germline ends. Germline CDR1 is MDHEN and CDR2 is SYDVKM. CDR3 length: 13 residues. As DNA, the CDR3 is TGTGCCAGCAGTTCCACGGCCCCAGAGACCCAGTACTTC. Translating gives CASSSTAPETQYF.

The chain carries TRBV13 and TRBJ2-4; 7 bases match TRBD1. The CDR3 totals 13 residues. Germline assignment: CDR1 PRHDT and CDR2 FYEKMQ (reference sequence). With 3 bases clipped from V and 12 bases from J, the junction kept 8 bases outside the gene matches. The CDR3 DNA is TGTGCCAGCAGCTTGAAGGGGGCCGCAACTCAGTACTTC. Translating gives CASSLKGAATQYF. Full variable domain (outside the CDR3, taken from reference TRBV13 and TRBJ2-4): AAGVIQSPRHLIKEKRETATLKCYPIPRHDTVYWYQQGPGQDPQFLISFYEKMQSDKGSIPDRFSAQQFSDYHSELNMSSLELGDSALYFCASSLKGAATQYFGAGTRLSVL.

This clonotype was seen repeatedly, ten times or more. The J gene is TRBJ2-7, the V gene TRBV7-2; TRBD1 might be the D (6 bases). Germline V gives CDR1 SGHTA, CDR2 FQGNSA. The CDR3 contains 14 residues. The V end was cut by 7 bases, the J end by 6 bases, with 19 bases between. The CDR3, as DNA: TGTGCCAGCACCCTTGAAGGGGGTCGGCGCGAGCAGTACTTC. Translated: CASTLEGGRREQYF.

Many counts were recorded for this clonotype. The chain employs TRBV10-2 and TRBJ2-5; D assignment may be TRBD1 or TRBD2 (6 bases each). The CDR3 consists of 16 residues. The germline V and J ends were trimmed by 4 bases and 5 bases, with 20 bases remaining between them. The germline V gene has CDR1 WSHSY and CDR2 SAAADI. Here the CDR3 reads CASSVGGPGQYETQYF. The CDR3 region has the DNA TGCGCCAGCAGTGTCGGGGGCCCAGGGCAATACGAGACCCAGTACTTC.

This clonotype was counted many times. The CDR3 loop is CASSGTGAFHEQYF. Here the CDR3 DNA reads TGTGCCAGCAGCGGGACAGGGGCTTTTCACGAGCAGTACTTC. The chain combines TRBV27 with TRBJ2-7; 10 bases fit TRBD1. The CDR3 covers 14 residues. Germline CDR1 and CDR2: MNHEY and SMNVEV (reference sequence). Unmatched junction bases numbered 7, after V lost 6 bases and J lost 5 bases.

The chain joins TRBV6-1 to TRBJ2-3, with D possibly TRBD1 on 6 matching bases. Germline V gene sequence: CDR1 MNHNS, CDR2 SASEGT. With 5 bases removed from V and 2 bases from J, the gap between germline ends came to 11 bases. The CDR3 is 14 amino acids. CDR3: CASSQRQDTDTQYF. The CDR3 nucleotides are TGTGCCAGCAGTCAGAGACAGGACACAGATACGCAGTATTTT.

The chain employs TRBV3-1 and TRBJ2-6, with D hard to call. This CDR3 contains 16 residues. The germline V and J ends were trimmed by 0 bases and 4 bases, with 10 bases remaining between them. Germline CDR1 is LGHDT and CDR2 is YNNKEL (reference sequence). CDR3 in amino acids: CASSQDLSIGANVLTF. The CDR3 nucleotides read TGTGCCAGCAGCCAAGATTTAAGTATAGGGGCCAACGTCCTGACTTTC.

This clonotype was counted many times. The rearrangement uses TRBV3-1 and TRBJ2-3; 11 bases map to TRBD2. CDR1 is LGHDT, CDR2 YNNKEL, per germline (reference sequence). This CDR3 is built from 16 residues. V gave up 2 bases and J gave up 3 bases; unmatched junction bases: 4. CDR3 sequence (DNA): TGTGCCAGCAGCCAAACTAGCGGGAGAATTACAGATACGCAGTATTTT. Amino acid sequence: CASSQTSGRITDTQYF.